The 3 T cell receptor beta chains listed next were all sequenced from one sample in a study of blood T cells in healthy people across ages. A second PCR, run for 7 to 11 cycles, used a sample-barcoded 5' primer plus a J-beta primer mix. TCRdb re-derived calls from the 5' RACE reads in MiXCR, one entry per CDR3 protein. Seen here are about 570,000 distinct CDR3 sequences, 27% observed once, and the top ten hold approximately 17%. What was sequenced was blood. All receptors come from a woman between 65 and 79 years old in good health.

The chain combines TRBV5-1 with TRBJ1-3; perhaps TRBD1 as D (5 bases). The ends were cut back, 4 bases at V and 4 bases at J, with 12 bases in the middle. The germline gives CDR1 SGHRS, CDR2 YFSETQ. The CDR3 has 14 residues. Written as DNA, the CDR3 is TGCGCCAGCAGCACCGGGACCCGAGGAAACACCATATATTTT. It yields the protein CASSTGTRGNTIYF.

The chain combines TRBV6-5 with TRBJ1-6; 8 bases match TRBD1. V lost 7 bases to trimming and J lost 9 bases; unmatched junction nucleotides: 11. Germline V gene data show CDR1 as MNHEY and CDR2 as SVGAGI. The CDR3 extends over 15 amino acids. In DNA, the CDR3 is TGTGCCAGCAACCAGGGACAGGCCTTCCTTTCACCCCTCCACTTT. Its translation is CASNQGQAFLSPLHF.

The sample holds a few counts of this clonotype. This chain connects TRBV11-2 to TRBJ2-1, with 9 bases that match TRBD1. This CDR3 has 18 amino acids. CDR1 and CDR2 (germline): SGHAT, FQNNGV. V gave up 4 bases and J gave up 4 bases; unmatched junction bases: 14. CDR3 amino acids: CASSWLGVGTGSYNEQFF. The CDR3 DNA reads TGTGCCAGCAGCTGGTTGGGGGTCGGGACAGGGTCTTACAATGAGCAGTTCTTC.